This T cell receptor (beta chain) was retrieved from a study of blood T cell repertoires in COVID-19. At the level of the study: Spain, Italy and the United States supplied samples that represented acute and convalescent COVID-19. PBMCs, B-cell-depleted T cells, or T cells were the source of the cDNA or gDNA that made up the material.

In the source study's methods: Amplified reference gene primers provided the basis for estimating nucleated cell counts. The repertoire was sequenced with immunoSEQ multiplex PCR; TCRdb's copy has only in-frame clones and lacks some. V and J calls and clone size are as listed in that table; D and trimming were resolved from the DNA. The table lists approximately 240,000 clones, roughly 81% of them singletons, with roughly 4% in the top ten. This CDR3 is built from 16 residues. Per the germline V gene, CDR1 is MGHRA and CDR2 is YSYEKL. V lost 1 base and J lost 0; bases outside the gene matches: 6. The source of this sequence is a man aged 50 or older with acute or convalescent COVID-19. The chain is built from TRBV4-1 and TRBJ2-7; 7 bases align to TRBD2. Sequenced sample: peripheral blood. The CDR3 loop is CASSQVGGGSSYEQYF. The CDR3 nucleotides are TGCGCCAGCAGCCAAGTAGGCGGGGGAAGCTCCTACGAGCAGTACTTC.